This TCR beta chain was identified during a study of blood T cells in healthy people across ages (dated by TCRdb to between 2014 and 2017). With respect to the entire study: In model experiments, template switching captured about one uniquely barcoded TCR beta cDNA molecule for every two T cells. The study measured age-related changes in TCR beta repertoire diversity using deep sequencing normalized with unique cDNA molecular identifiers. The donors were split into four age groups: young (average around 15 years), middle-aged (39), aged (more than 55) and long-lived (roughly 88). To avoid experimental bias, donors of different ages were distributed randomly across sequencing lanes. Using the same blood draw, the study looked at two additional independent replicas of 1 million unique cDNA reads for two donors, one aged 18 to 29 and the other aged 80 or older. Points the paper makes about the study in general: The percentage of naive T cells measured by flow cytometry correlated strongly with observed TCR beta diversity. Since profiling was done on bulk unsorted PBMCs, naive and antigen-experienced compartments could not be conclusively compared. Estimates of total diversity based on one million sequenced T cells were regarded as lower bounds and as underestimates. Compared with the aged group, the long-lived group had more naive CD4+ T cells, fewer expanded clones and increased TCR diversity, suggesting age selection. Donor CMV infection status was unknown, potentially confounding age-related changes in expanded clonotypes. As age increased, observed TCR beta diversity per million T cells dropped in a roughly linear way, and a significant reduction was already evident by age around 41.

The roughly 39 donors, aged about 6 to 95 years, were systemically healthy Caucasian individuals from Russia. Each donor gave 8 to 10 milliliters of peripheral blood, drawn into EDTA-treated Vacutainer tubes. Ficoll-Paque density-gradient centrifugation was used to isolate PBMCs, with at least 6.5 million obtained per sample. Total RNA was extracted from PBMCs with Trizol reagent, with at least 6 micrograms obtained per sample. Naive CD45RAhigh/CD27high T cell percentages were measured by flow cytometry on a PBMC aliquot from every donor. Library creation used 5' RACE. Sequencing was performed on an Illumina HiSeq 2500. A second roughly 6 to 12 cycle PCR used a sample-barcoded 5' primer and a J-beta primer mix. A template-switch 5' adaptor carrying 12 random nucleotides introduced a unique molecular identifier onto each TCR beta cDNA molecule. Each sample yielded at least 2.5 million CDR3-containing paired-end reads. All of the RNA was converted into first-strand cDNA using the Mint cDNA synthesis kit, with a TRBC-specific oligonucleotide serving as the primer. Following uracil-DNA glycosylase treatment, a first 18-cycle PCR with universal primers M1SS and BC2_uni_R was performed on all cDNA. The paper's processing steps were these. For normalization, 1 million high-quality reads, each with a distinct molecular identifier, were randomly selected from each sample. Instead of being binned into consensus sequences, reads with shared molecular identifiers were discarded. MiTCR, set to a Q25 quality threshold and the strictest error-elimination algorithm, was used for CDR3 identification, clonotype clustering and error correction. A nonparametric unseen species model using Euler transformation provided a lower-bound estimate of total TCR beta diversity. Using fastp at Q25 and MiXCR, TCRdb reprocessed the public reads and kept productive beta chains. A single entry per CDR3 protein holds the most common genes and DNA from its merged rows. Here the V and J calls rest on TCRdb's processing, not on the authors' analysis. Counted in this sample were roughly 1.5 million distinct CDR3 sequences; less than 45% of them appeared once. Approximately 4% of the sample is taken by the ten largest.

Concerning this clonotype itself: The target of this receptor is not known. One end of the junction is discordant with germline, which a read error may explain.

The germline V gene (reference sequence) yields DFQATT for CDR1 and SNEGSKA for CDR2. From its cysteine to its phenylalanine, the CDR3 spans 15 amino acids. Only CDR3 DNA is held: 45 bases, read in frame from base 1. This sequence uses TRBV20-1 and TRBJ2-1; 7 central nucleotides agree with TRBD1. Sequenced material: blood. The receptor comes from a woman under 30 in good health. The DNA sequence is TGCAGTGCTAGAGATAGGGGGCTCTTGTACAATGAGCAGGTCTTC. Its product reads: CSARDRGLLYNEQVF.